What follows describes a single T cell receptor (beta chain). The antigen remains unidentified. This specimen belongs to a study of T cells in localized non-small cell lung cancer. Study conclusions and caveats: A median of approximately 50 clones ranked among the top 100 in tumor appeared in adjacent lung. Exceeding tumor, uninvolved adjacent lung had the highest T cell clonality. Because researchers sequenced only one region of the tumor, heterogeneity is still possible. In the blood, greater T cell density corresponded to longer overall survival.

Assay: immunoSEQ multiplex PCR; the TCRdb copy retains only in-frame clones and omits some. Found here are around 29,000 clones, roughly 75% of them singletons; the top ten hold around 34%. V was cut by 10 bases and J by 3 bases, with 10 bases left in between. This CDR3 has 11 residues. Per germline, CDR1 SEHNR and CDR2 FQNEAQ (reference sequence). The rearrangement links TRBV7-9 to TRBJ2-7, with a tentative D call TRBD2 (6 bases). The source was peripheral blood, collected before any cancer treatment. The source is a male donor aged 60 or older with stage II squamous cell lung carcinoma. CDR3 loop: CATGEYYEQYF. The CDR3 region has the DNA TGTGCCACGGGAGAATACTACGAGCAGTACTTC.